The 27 T cell receptor beta chains in this list originate from one sample, sequenced in a study of T cell responses to AZD1222 COVID-19 vaccine. Sequencing was performed with immunoSEQ multiplex PCR; in TCRdb, only in-frame clones are kept and a portion is missing. The sample lists some 63,000 clones; more than 65% were seen once. This specimen consisted of peripheral blood, obtained on day 0 of AZD1222 vaccination. These receptors were obtained from an adult in good health.

In DNA form, the CDR3 reads TGTGCCAGCAGTGAGGTAGCGGCTAACACCGGGGAGCTGTTTTTT. Translated, it gives CASSEVAANTGELFF. This sequence joins TRBV2 and TRBJ2-2, with D possibly being TRBD2 (6 bases). Trimming removed 3 bases at V and 2 bases at J, with 10 bases between. Germline CDR1 is SNHLY and CDR2 is FYNNEI. The CDR3 spans 15 residues.

This rearrangement joins TRBV5-1 to TRBJ2-3, with 10 nucleotides matching TRBD2. The CDR3 sequence is 16 residues long. With V trimmed by 0 bases and J by 4 bases, 5 bases remained unmatched. CDR1 SGHRS and CDR2 YFSETQ come from the germline V gene. The CDR3 loop is CASSLGSGRDADTQYF. The CDR3 DNA follows: TGCGCCAGCAGCTTGGGAAGCGGGAGGGATGCAGATACGCAGTATTTT.

The V gene is TRBV18, the J gene TRBJ2-2, with 9 positions matching TRBD1. Germline CDR1 is KGHSH and CDR2 is LQKENI. The CDR3 runs to 16 residues. J was trimmed by 6 bases and V by 6 bases; bases with no gene match: 11. The CDR3 DNA reads TGTGCCAGCTCCCAACATCGGGACAGGGACGCCGGGGAGCTGTTTTTT. Protein sequence: CASSQHRDRDAGELFF.

The genes are TRBV7-3 and TRBJ2-1; possibly TRBD2 for D (5 bases). The V and J ends lost 2 bases and 6 bases respectively, with 5 bases between them. CDR3 length equals 12 residues. Per germline, CDR1 SGHTA and CDR2 FQGTGA. The DNA for the CDR3 is TGTGCCAGCAGCTTAGAGGGCAATGAGCAGTTCTTC. Protein: CASSLEGNEQFF. Complete variable domain (other parts from reference TRBV7-3 and TRBJ2-1): GAGVSQTPSNKVTEKGKYVELRCDPISGHTALYWYRQSLGQGPEFLIYFQGTGAADDSGLPNDRFFAVRPEGSVSTLKIQRTERGDSAVYLCASSLEGNEQFFGPGTRLTVL.

The chain uses TRBV14 and TRBJ2-6; no clear D gene. The CDR3 is 15 residues long. Trimming stripped 1 base from V and 3 bases from J, with 7 bases between. Germline V CDR1 and CDR2: SGHDN, FVKESK. The CDR3 coding sequence is TGTGCCAGCAGCCAAGGACCACTTGGGGCCAACGTCCTGACTTTC. Protein product: CASSQGPLGANVLTF.

The rearrangement links TRBV27 to TRBJ1-5; D ambiguous. The CDR3 sequence is 16 residues long. CDR1 and CDR2 from the germline V gene are MNHEY and SMNVEV (reference sequence). Trimming removed 0 bases at V and 2 bases at J, with 11 bases between. The DNA of the CDR3 is TGTGCCAGCAGTTTATCTGACCTCGGACGCAATCAGCCCCAGCATTTT. Its protein product is CASSLSDLGRNQPQHF.

CDR3 sequence: CATLTLAGGPGTGELFF. The CDR3 bases are TGTGCCACCCTGACACTCGCGGGAGGGCCGGGCACCGGGGAGCTGTTTTTT. This sequence joins TRBV7-9 and TRBJ2-2; 9 positions match TRBD2. The germline V gene has CDR1 SEHNR and CDR2 FQNEAQ (reference sequence). The CDR3 runs to 17 residues. After removal of 10 bases from V and 4 bases from J, the junction contained 16 bases not matched to a gene. The variable domain in full, completed from reference TRBV7-9 and TRBJ2-2, reads DTGVSQNPRHKITKRGQNVTFRCDPISEHNRLYWYRQTLGQGPEFLTYFQNEAQLEKSRLLSDRFSAERPKGSFSTLEIQRTEQGDSAMYLCATLTLAGGPGTGELFFGEGSRLTVL.

The chain combines TRBV5-8 with TRBJ2-1, with 10 bases that match TRBD2. The CDR3 has 15 residues. The ends lost 7 bases at V and 8 bases at J; junction bases unmatched: 12. Germline CDR1 is SGHTS and CDR2 is YDEGEE. CDR3 protein: CASPRGLAHTYEQFF. The CDR3, as DNA: TGTGCCAGCCCAAGGGGACTAGCGCATACATATGAGCAGTTCTTC.

The chain joins TRBV5-8 to TRBJ2-7, with 7 bases that match TRBD2. J gave up 4 bases and V 4 bases, and 11 bases lay outside the gene matches. The CDR3 totals 15 residues. Germline V gene sequence: CDR1 SGHTS, CDR2 YDEGEE. In DNA, the CDR3 is TGTGCCAGCAGCCTCGAGGCGGGAGCTGGTTACGAGCAGTACGTC. It codes for CASSLEAGAGYEQYV.

V gene TRBV30 combines with J gene TRBJ1-5, with a possible D match to TRBD1 (6 bases). Trimming took off 3 bases at V and 5 bases at J, with 11 bases between the two ends. Germline values: CDR1 GTSNPN, CDR2 SVGIG (reference sequence). The CDR3 is 13 amino acids. CDR3 sequence (DNA): TGTGCCTGGAGCGGACAGCGAGATCAGCCCCAGCATTTT. Translation gives CAWSGQRDQPQHF.

This clone has just a few counts. The chain carries TRBV19 and TRBJ2-5; maybe TRBD1 (6 bases). Germline V CDR1 and CDR2: LNHDA, SQIVND (reference sequence). Between the trimmed V and J ends, which lost 6 bases and 4 bases, there was a span of 15 bases. The CDR3 extends over 14 amino acids. This CDR3 is CASRTTGLRETQYF. The CDR3 region has the DNA TGTGCCAGTAGGACCACAGGGTTACGAGAGACCCAGTACTTC. The variable domain in full, with the rest retrieved from reference TRBV19 and TRBJ2-5, is DGGITQSPKYLFRKEGQNVTLSCEQNLNHDAMYWYRQDPGQGLRLIYYSQIVNDFQKGDIAEGYSVSREKKESFPLTVTSAQKNPTAFYLCASRTTGLRETQYFGPGTRLLVL.

The genes are TRBV6-2 or TRBV6-3 and TRBJ2-7; D is perhaps TRBD1 (5 bases). The CDR3 covers 16 residues. The V gene's germline CDR1 is MNHEY and CDR2 SVGEGT. The ends were cut back, 4 bases at V and 4 bases at J, with 20 bases in the middle. The CDR3 DNA is TGTGCCAGCAGTTCCCCGACAGCTATCTTCATATACGAGCAGTACGTC. Protein sequence: CASSSPTAIFIYEQYV.

The chain carries TRBV9 and TRBJ2-2, with 9 positions matching TRBD2. The CDR3 sequence is 18 residues long. Germline V gives CDR1 SGDLS, CDR2 YYNGEE. The V and J ends lost 0 bases and 4 bases, in that order; junction bases with no gene match: 10. CDR3 coding DNA: TGTGCCAGCAGCGTAGTGGCGGGAGGGCCCTCGGGCACCGGGGAGCTGTTTTTT. Amino acids: CASSVVAGGPSGTGELFF.

This clone occurred a few times. Here the CDR3 DNA reads TGTGCCAGCAGCCTCAGCGGGACGCAAGAGACCCAGTACTTC. Amino acids: CASSLSGTQETQYF. The J gene is TRBJ2-5, the V gene TRBV7-9; the match to TRBD2 covers 7 bases. The germline CDR1 and CDR2 sequences are SEHNR and FQNEAQ (reference sequence). V trimming: 5 bases; J trimming: 2 bases; junction bases outside the gene matches: 5. The CDR3 has 14 amino acids.

This chain joins TRBV7-9 and TRBJ2-1, with TRBD2 matching 8 bases. Germline trimming cut 5 bases from V and 4 bases from J; bases unmatched to any gene: 13. The germline V gene has CDR1 SEHNR and CDR2 FQNEAQ (reference sequence). The CDR3 has 17 residues. The CDR3 DNA reads TGTGCCAGCAGCCCAGCGGGGGCTACCGTTAAGTACAATGAGCAGTTCTTC. This sequence encodes CASSPAGATVKYNEQFF.

The J gene is TRBJ2-5, the V gene TRBV5-1; D might be TRBD1 or TRBD2, each matching 6 bases. Trimming shortened V by 5 bases and J by 5 bases, and 19 bases separated the two germline ends. The length of the CDR3 is 15 residues. The germline CDR1 and CDR2 sequences are SGHRS and YFSETQ. CDR3 coding DNA: TGCGCCAGCAGTTATACCTCCGGGGGCGCGGAGACCCAGTACTTC. Translation: CASSYTSGGAETQYF.

This clone was detected a few times. The chain links TRBV7-2 to TRBJ2-1; D might be TRBD2 (6 bases). V shed 2 bases and J shed 0 bases, with 11 bases lying between them. CDR1 and CDR2 (germline): SGHTA, FQGNSA. The CDR3 runs 16 residues. CDR3 sequence reads: CASSLSGPSSYNEQFF. CDR3 DNA: TGTGCCAGCAGCTTAAGCGGGCCAAGCTCCTACAATGAGCAGTTCTTC.

The rearrangement joins TRBV19 to TRBJ1-5, with D unresolved. Per germline, CDR1 LNHDA and CDR2 SQIVND (reference sequence). This CDR3 has 16 amino acids. The ends were cut back, 4 bases at V and 2 bases at J, with 15 bases in the middle. The CDR3, as DNA: TGTGCCAGTAGTACGTACGACCCTTGGGGCAATCAGCCCCAGCATTTT. Translation gives CASSTYDPWGNQPQHF.

This clone appeared once. The gene calls are TRBV2 and TRBJ2-4, with 7 bases lining up with TRBD2. The junction had 1 base not matched to a gene; V was cut back by 5 bases and J by 3 bases. Germline CDR1 SNHLY, CDR2 FYNNEI. The CDR3 spans 13 residues. CDR3 protein: CASSLADKNIQYF. CDR3 in DNA: TGTGCCAGCAGTCTAGCGGACAAAAACATTCAGTACTTC.

The V gene is TRBV6-5, the J gene TRBJ2-2; 7 bases agree with TRBD2. The CDR3 length is 15 residues. V shed 7 bases and J 3 bases; nucleotides not matched to a gene: 8. Germline V gene data show CDR1 as MNHEY and CDR2 as SVGAGI. CDR3 nucleotide sequence: TGTGCCAGCACCCGCATCGCGGGAGACACCGGGGAGCTGTTTTTT. Protein product: CASTRIAGDTGELFF.

V usage is TRBV7-2 and J usage is TRBJ2-3, with D perhaps TRBD1 or TRBD2 (5 bases each). The CDR3 has 12 residues. The V and J ends lost 6 bases and 14 bases respectively, with 18 bases between them. From germline, CDR1 is SGHTA and CDR2 FQGNSA. CDR3 coding DNA: TGTGCCAGCAGTAACTGGGACCCCGCTCCGTATTTT. This translates into CASSNWDPAPYF.

The table lists this clone with a few counts. The chain carries TRBV19 and TRBJ2-2, with 8 bases lining up with TRBD2. CDR1 LNHDA and CDR2 SQIVND come from the germline V gene (reference sequence). J was trimmed by 6 bases and V by 1 base; bases with no gene match: 7. CDR3 length: 16 residues. CDR3 nucleotide sequence: TGTGCCAGTAGTATAGTGTCCAGCGGGAGTGCCGGGGAGCTGTTTTTT. Its protein is CASSIVSSGSAGELFF.

With regard to this clone: It is unclear where the CDR3 begins or ends on the DNA, so no DNA is shown, and the CDR3 is as TCRdb lists it. The chain has TRBV21-1 and TRBJ2-7. TRBV21-1 is recorded as a pseudogene. A total of 18 residues make up the CDR3, ends included. The CDR3 protein is CASSKFGLGSGRRGEQYF.

This rearrangement joins TRBV7-2 to TRBJ2-5; 10 nucleotides match TRBD1. The CDR3 spans 15 residues. V gave up 5 bases and J gave up 2 bases; unmatched junction bases: 5. Germline V lookup: CDR1 SGHTA, CDR2 FQGNSA. The CDR3 DNA follows: TGTGCCAGCAGCCCGGACAGGGGGAGGCAAGAGACCCAGTACTTC. The encoded protein is CASSPDRGRQETQYF.

CDR3 in DNA: TGTGCCAGCAGTTTTAGACTAGCGGGAGGACAAGAGACCCAGTACTTC. Encoded protein: CASSFRLAGGQETQYF. The chain has TRBV28 and TRBJ2-5; TRBD2 aligns across 13 bases. Trimming cost V 3 bases and J 2 bases; bases outside gene matches: 3. The CDR3 covers 16 residues. Germline-derived CDR1 and CDR2 are MDHEN and SYDVKM.

This clone was counted only a few times. The V gene is TRBV5-1, the J gene TRBJ2-7, with 13 bases matching TRBD2. J was trimmed by 3 bases and V by 1 base; bases with no gene match: 19. This CDR3 has 21 amino acids. Germline V CDR1 and CDR2: SGHRS, YFSETQ. The CDR3 loop reads CASSLTSGRAISSVYFYEQYF. The CDR3 DNA is TGCGCCAGCAGCTTGACTAGCGGGAGGGCCATTTCCTCTGTCTACTTCTACGAGCAGTACTTC.

The V and J genes are TRBV9 and TRBJ2-2, with 7 bases matching TRBD2. There are 17 residues in the CDR3. V lost 4 bases, J lost 0 bases, and 9 bases stayed unmatched. CDR1 and CDR2 (germline): SGDLS, YYNGEE. For the CDR3, the DNA is TGTGCCAGCAGCATTCTGGAACTAGCGCCGAACACCGGGGAGCTGTTTTTT. It is translated as CASSILELAPNTGELFF.